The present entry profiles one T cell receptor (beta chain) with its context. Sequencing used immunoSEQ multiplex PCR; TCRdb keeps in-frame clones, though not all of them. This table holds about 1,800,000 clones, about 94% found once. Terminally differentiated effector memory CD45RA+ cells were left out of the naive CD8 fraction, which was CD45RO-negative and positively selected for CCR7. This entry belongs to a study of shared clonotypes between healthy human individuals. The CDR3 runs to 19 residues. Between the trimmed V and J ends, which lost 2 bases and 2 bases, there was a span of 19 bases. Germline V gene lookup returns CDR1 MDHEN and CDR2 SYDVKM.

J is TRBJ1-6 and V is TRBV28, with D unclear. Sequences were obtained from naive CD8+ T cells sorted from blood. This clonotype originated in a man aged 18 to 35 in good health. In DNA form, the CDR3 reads TGTGCCAGCAGTTTAAGTCCCAGGCGGGAAGGTACCTATAATTCACCCCTCCACTTT. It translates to CASSLSPRREGTYNSPLHF.